This T cell receptor (beta chain) is drawn from a study of T cells in Graves' hyperthyroidism and ophthalmopathy. Over 9 ml of fresh peripheral blood supplied the PBMCs. Using RNA transcripts as the source, TCR beta CDR3 regions were amplified. The HTBI primer set drove a first-round RT-PCR of the TCR CDR3. From the multiplex PCR reads, TCRdb called clonotypes with MiXCR, one entry per CDR3 protein. The sample includes roughly 180,000 distinct CDR3 sequences, over 8% of them seen just once. This clonotype was counted between two and nine times. Germline assignment: CDR1 SGHTA and CDR2 FQGTGA. Deletions cut 2 bases from V and 7 bases from J, with 8 bases between. The CDR3 sequence is 12 residues long.

The sequencing input was blood. The chain employs TRBV7-3 and TRBJ2-5; D is perhaps TRBD1 (5 bases). The clonotype was recovered from a woman aged 18-29 years with Graves' hyperthyroidism that later progressed to Graves' ophthalmopathy. The CDR3 sequence is CASSLLGATQYF. For the CDR3, the DNA is TGTGCCAGCAGCTTACTAGGGGCGACCCAGTACTTC.